This entry is about one T cell receptor beta chain. Antigen unknown. CDR1 is MNHEY, CDR2 SVGAGI, per germline. The CDR3 is 15 amino acids. Trimming cost V 2 bases and J 4 bases, with 14 bases left between them. The data originate from a study of cytomegalovirus exposure and HLA in healthy donors. Whole-study findings and limits: Roughly uniform sequencing depth across donors was assumed, possibly incorrectly. Later, an analysis showed that TCR beta chains associated with HLA were more clonally expanded than others that were equally common. In a later analysis, HLA-C alleles had the fewest associated TCRs, DRB1 alleles the most.

It was with 60 Vbeta and 13 Jbeta primers that the PCR ran. Clones were sequenced by immunoSEQ multiplex PCR, and TCRdb holds only the in-frame ones, with some missing. The sample has over 100,000 clones; 70% to 85% are singletons. The chain combines TRBV6-5 with TRBJ2-5; D gene unclear. The specimen was PBMCs. The TCR originated in a woman aged 18-29 years in good health and CMV-seropositive. The CDR3 loop reads CASSYTSPPGETQYF. CDR3 sequence (DNA): TGTGCCAGCAGTTACACCAGCCCTCCAGGAGAGACCCAGTACTTC.